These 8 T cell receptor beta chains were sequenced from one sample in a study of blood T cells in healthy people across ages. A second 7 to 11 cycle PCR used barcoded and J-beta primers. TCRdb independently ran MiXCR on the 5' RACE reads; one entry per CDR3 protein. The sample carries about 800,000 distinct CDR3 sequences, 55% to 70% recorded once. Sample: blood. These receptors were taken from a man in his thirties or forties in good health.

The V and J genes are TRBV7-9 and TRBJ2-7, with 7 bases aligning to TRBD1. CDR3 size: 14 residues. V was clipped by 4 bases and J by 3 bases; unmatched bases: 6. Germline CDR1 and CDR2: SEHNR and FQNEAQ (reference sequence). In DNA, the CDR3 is TGTGCCAGCAGCTCTCCCGGGACAGTCTACGAGCAGTACTTC. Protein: CASSSPGTVYEQYF. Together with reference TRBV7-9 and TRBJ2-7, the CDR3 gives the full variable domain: DTGVSQNPRHKITKRGQNVTFRCDPISEHNRLYWYRQTLGQGPEFLTYFQNEAQLEKSRLLSDRFSAERPKGSFSTLEIQRTEQGDSAMYLCASSSPGTVYEQYFGPGTRLTVT.

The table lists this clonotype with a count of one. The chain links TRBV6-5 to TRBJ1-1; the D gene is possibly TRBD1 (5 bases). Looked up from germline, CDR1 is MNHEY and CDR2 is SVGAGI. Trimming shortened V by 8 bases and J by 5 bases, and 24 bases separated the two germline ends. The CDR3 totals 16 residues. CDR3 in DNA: TGTGCCAGCGTTCGACCTCTACCCGACGGGGGAACTGAAGCTTTCTTT. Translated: CASVRPLPDGGTEAFF.

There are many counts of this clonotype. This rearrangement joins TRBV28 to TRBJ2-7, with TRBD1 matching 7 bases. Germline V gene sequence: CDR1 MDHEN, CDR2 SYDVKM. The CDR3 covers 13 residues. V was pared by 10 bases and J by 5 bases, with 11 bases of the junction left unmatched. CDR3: CAIEGALPDEQYF. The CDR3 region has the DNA TGTGCCATTGAGGGGGCCCTCCCCGACGAGCAGTACTTC.

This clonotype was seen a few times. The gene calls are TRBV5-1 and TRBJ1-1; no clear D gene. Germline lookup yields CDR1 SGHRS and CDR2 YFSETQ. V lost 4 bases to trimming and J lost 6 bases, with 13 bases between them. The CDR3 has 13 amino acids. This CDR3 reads CASSPQVGAEAFF. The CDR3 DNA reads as TGCGCCAGCAGCCCCCAGGTCGGGGCTGAAGCTTTCTTT.

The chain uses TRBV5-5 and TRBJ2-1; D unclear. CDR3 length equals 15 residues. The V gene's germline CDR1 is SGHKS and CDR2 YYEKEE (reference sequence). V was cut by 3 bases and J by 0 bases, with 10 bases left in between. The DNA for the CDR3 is TGTGCCAGCAGCTCAGGCCGTGGCTCCTACAATGAGCAGTTCTTC. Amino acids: CASSSGRGSYNEQFF.

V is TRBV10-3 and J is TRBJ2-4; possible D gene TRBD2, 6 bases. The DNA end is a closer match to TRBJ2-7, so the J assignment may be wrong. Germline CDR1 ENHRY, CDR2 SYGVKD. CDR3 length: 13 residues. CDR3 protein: CAISVTGEHEQYF. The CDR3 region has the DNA TGTGCCATCAGTGTCACGGGAGAACACGAGCAGTACTTC.

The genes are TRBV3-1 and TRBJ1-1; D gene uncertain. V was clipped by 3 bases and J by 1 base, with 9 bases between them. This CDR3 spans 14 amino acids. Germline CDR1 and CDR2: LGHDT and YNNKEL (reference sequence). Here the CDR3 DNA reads TGTGCCAGCAGCCATCAACCGAGGAACACTGAAGCTTTCTTT. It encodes CASSHQPRNTEAFF.

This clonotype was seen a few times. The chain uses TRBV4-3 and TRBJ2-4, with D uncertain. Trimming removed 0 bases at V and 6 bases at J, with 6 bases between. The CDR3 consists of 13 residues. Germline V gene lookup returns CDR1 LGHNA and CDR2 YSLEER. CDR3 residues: CASSQELRNIQYF. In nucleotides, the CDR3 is TGCGCCAGCAGCCAAGAGTTGAGAAACATTCAGTACTTC.